One sample yielded the 18 T cell receptor beta chains listed below, sequenced in a study of OX40 agonist ivuxolimab in advanced cancers. Method: immunoSEQ multiplex PCR; TCRdb's copy keeps in-frame clones and lacks some. The profile shows under 45,000 clones, approximately 81% of them singletons. Here the sequenced sample was CD4+ or CD8+ T cells sorted from blood, taken in a trial of the OX40 agonist ivuxolimab. The receptors were sampled from an adult with an advanced solid tumor such as melanoma, head and neck, liver or kidney cancer.

This chain links TRBV5-4 with TRBJ1-4, with D tentatively TRBD1 (5 bases). The CDR3 runs 13 residues. Per germline, CDR1 SGHNT and CDR2 YYREEE (reference sequence). Trimming removed 0 bases from V and 10 bases from J, with 10 bases in between. The CDR3 loop reads CASSLDPGGKLFF. Written as DNA, the CDR3 is TGTGCCAGCAGCTTGGATCCCGGGGGAAAACTGTTTTTT.

CDR3: CASTNMRIPLSGANVLTF. CDR3 nucleotides: TGTGCCAGTACCAATATGAGGATTCCACTCTCTGGGGCCAACGTCCTGACTTTC. The rearrangement links TRBV19 to TRBJ2-6; D is uncertain. The V end was cut by 7 bases, the J end by 0 bases, with 19 bases between. Germline-derived CDR1 and CDR2 are LNHDA and SQIVND (reference sequence). The CDR3 sequence is 18 residues long.

The chain has TRBV19 and TRBJ2-2; D is unresolved. There are 14 residues in the CDR3. Germline loops: CDR1 LNHDA, CDR2 SQIVND (reference sequence). V was shortened by 7 bases and J by 0 bases, with 9 bases between the two germline ends. The CDR3 region is CASKGQANTGELFF. For the CDR3, the DNA is TGTGCCAGTAAAGGGCAGGCGAACACCGGGGAGCTGTTTTTT. The full variable domain, rest sourced from reference TRBV19 and TRBJ2-2, is DGGITQSPKYLFRKEGQNVTLSCEQNLNHDAMYWYRQDPGQGLRLIYYSQIVNDFQKGDIAEGYSVSREKKESFPLTVTSAQKNPTAFYLCASKGQANTGELFFGEGSRLTVL.

The V call is TRBV27, the J call TRBJ2-5, with a tentative D call TRBD1 (7 bases). CDR3 length: 16 amino acids. Trimming took off 0 bases at V and 2 bases at J, with 13 bases between the two ends. Per the germline V gene, CDR1 is MNHEY and CDR2 is SMNVEV (reference sequence). DNA of the CDR3: TGTGCCAGCAGTTTATCTGCCAGGGGGGATCAAGAGACCCAGTACTTC. Its translation is CASSLSARGDQETQYF.

CDR3: CASSHEGLAGTDTQYF. The CDR3 bases are TGTGCCAGCAGCCACGAGGGACTAGCGGGCACAGATACGCAGTATTTT. The chain recombines TRBV7-2 with TRBJ2-3; 11 bases match TRBD2. Unmatched junction bases numbered 5, after V lost 5 bases and J lost 1 base. Germline CDR1 reads SGHTA; CDR2 reads FQGNSA. The CDR3 length is 16 residues.

The V call is TRBV15, the J call TRBJ1-2; D is unresolved. V was shortened by 0 bases and J by 4 bases, with 3 bases between the two germline ends. This CDR3 spans 12 amino acids. The germline V gene encodes CDR1 LNHNV and CDR2 YYDKDF (reference sequence). CDR3 sequence reads: CATSRDSYGYTF. CDR3 nucleotides: TGTGCCACCAGCAGAGATAGCTATGGCTACACCTTC.

V gene TRBV6-1 combines with J gene TRBJ2-3, with a tentative D call TRBD1 (6 bases). Germline V gene lookup returns CDR1 MNHNS and CDR2 SASEGT. Trimming cost V 4 bases and J 2 bases, with 13 bases left between them. CDR3 length: 15 residues. CDR3 residues: CASSVGQGPTDTQYF. The CDR3, as DNA: TGTGCCAGCAGTGTGGGGCAGGGGCCCACAGATACGCAGTATTTT.

This rearrangement joins TRBV28 to TRBJ1-1; weak D call: TRBD1 (5 bases). The germline gives CDR1 MDHEN, CDR2 SYDVKM. V was pared by 6 bases and J by 6 bases, with 14 bases between. This CDR3 has 13 residues. Here the CDR3 reads CASSQPGGSEAFF. In DNA form, the CDR3 reads TGTGCCAGCAGCCAACCGGGGGGTTCTGAAGCTTTCTTT.

V gene TRBV2 combines with J gene TRBJ1-4, with D possibly being TRBD1 (5 bases). This CDR3 is 16 amino acids long. The V gene's germline CDR1 is SNHLY and CDR2 FYNNEI. V was trimmed by 7 bases and J by 6 bases, leaving 21 bases between them. Written as DNA, the CDR3 is TGTGCCAGCACCCCGCACGGGGACCTTGGGGATGAAAAACTGTTTTTT. Amino acids: CASTPHGDLGDEKLFF.

The chain carries TRBV28 and TRBJ1-1, with 7 bases that match TRBD1. V lost 5 bases, J lost 2 bases, and 8 bases stayed unmatched. CDR3 length equals 15 residues. The V gene's germline CDR1 is MDHEN and CDR2 SYDVKM. The CDR3 sequence is CASSGRRGGNTEAFF. CDR3 bases: TGTGCCAGCAGTGGGCGCAGGGGGGGAAACACTGAAGCTTTCTTT.

The CDR3 DNA is TGTGCCAGCAGCTTAGAGGGCGGGGTCCTCCACAATGAGCAGTTCTTC. Translating it yields CASSLEGGVLHNEQFF. This chain links TRBV11-3 with TRBJ2-1, with D maybe TRBD2 (6 bases). V lost 0 bases, J lost 5 bases, and 14 bases lay in between. The CDR3 has 16 residues. Germline V gene data show CDR1 as SGHNT and CDR2 as YENEEA.

This chain joins TRBV27 and TRBJ1-5; D ambiguous. Germline values: CDR1 MNHEY, CDR2 SMNVEV (reference sequence). V lost 5 bases and J lost 4, with 21 bases in between. CDR3 length equals 17 residues. CDR3 sequence: CASSPLRVWEGNQPQHF. The CDR3 nucleotides are TGTGCCAGCAGTCCCCTAAGGGTTTGGGAGGGAAATCAGCCCCAGCATTTT.

The V call is TRBV7-9, the J call TRBJ2-6, with 8 bases matching TRBD2. The CDR3 has 19 residues. The J segment lost 1 base and the V segment lost 5 bases, leaving 13 bases of the junction unmatched. CDR1 is SEHNR, CDR2 FQNEAQ, per germline (reference sequence). The CDR3 loop reads CASSKTTSGTRSGANVLTF. The CDR3 nucleotides read TGTGCCAGCAGCAAGACCACTAGCGGAACTAGGTCTGGGGCCAACGTCCTGACTTTC.

The chain joins TRBV28 to TRBJ1-5; D gene ambiguous. Germline V CDR1 and CDR2: MDHEN, SYDVKM. CDR3 length: 19 amino acids. Trimming took off 8 bases at V and 8 bases at J, with 34 bases between the two ends. CDR3 DNA: TGTGCCAGCCCCATTCTCCAGAACGCCCCAATTAAGGCAGTCGAGCCCCAGCATTTT. Its protein is CASPILQNAPIKAVEPQHF.

This clone came up once. The chain links TRBV28 to TRBJ2-7, with no clear D. Trimming cost V 3 bases and J 0 bases, with 9 bases left between them. The CDR3 spans 14 residues. CDR1 and CDR2 (germline): MDHEN, SYDVKM. The chain's CDR3 is CASSFAAASYEQYF. The CDR3 DNA reads as TGTGCCAGCAGTTTTGCGGCAGCCTCCTACGAGCAGTACTTC. Together with reference TRBV28 and TRBJ2-7, the CDR3 gives the full variable domain: DVKVTQSSRYLVKRTGEKVFLECVQDMDHENMFWYRQDPGLGLRLIYFSYDVKMKEKGDIPEGYSVSREKKERFSLILESASTNQTSMYLCASSFAAASYEQYFGPGTRLTVT.

The rearrangement joins TRBV6-1 to TRBJ2-3; perhaps TRBD1 as D (6 bases). The length of the CDR3 is 12 residues. Trimming stripped 10 bases from V and 2 bases from J, with 10 bases between. The germline V gene has CDR1 MNHNS and CDR2 SASEGT. The CDR3 DNA follows: TGTGCCAACGGACAGCACACAGATACGCAGTATTTT. Protein product: CANGQHTDTQYF.

This chain joins TRBV5-6 and TRBJ1-5; 9 positions agree with TRBD1. The CDR3 has 16 amino acids. Trimming at V came to 0 bases and at J to 6 bases, leaving 7 bases not matched to a gene. CDR1 and CDR2 from the germline V gene are SGHDT and YYEEEE. CDR3: CASSLAGQGSGQPQHF. Here the CDR3 DNA reads TGTGCCAGCAGCTTGGCCGGACAGGGGTCGGGTCAGCCCCAGCATTTT.

This chain uses TRBV7-2 with TRBJ1-5, with no clear D. This CDR3 comprises 15 residues. Germline-derived CDR1 and CDR2 are SGHTA and FQGNSA. V was shortened by 0 bases and J by 2 bases, with 8 bases between the two germline ends. The CDR3 spells CASSLAGVGNQPQHF. DNA for the CDR3: TGTGCCAGCAGCTTAGCCGGGGTAGGCAATCAGCCCCAGCATTTT.